Described below is a single TCR beta chain sequence and its context. The antigen it binds to is not known. There are no base qualities to consult, and no much larger clone falls within one base. The record originates from a study of T cell responses to AZD1222 COVID-19 vaccine (dated by TCRdb to 2020 to 2023). Broadly, across the study: TCR sequencing was performed for 230 to 250 trial participants, of whom roughly 200 were given two doses of AZD1222 and around 25 were given two doses of MenACWY control vaccine. Trial participants were enrolled into age subgroups of 18-55, 56-69 and 70-plus years, which contained roughly 140, 27 and 60 TCR-sequenced participants, respectively.

The paper as a whole reports these results and caveats: Because no day 14 peak-response samples were available, repertoires were characterized only after the peak T cell response. Participants were mostly white British and included more females than males, and it was suggested by the authors that clonal diversity may have been underestimated. The vaccine-associated CD4 TCRs covered the entire spike protein, and the dominant responses fell in regions 160-218 and 743-854. The 56-69-year group was small, and its depth increase did not reach significance, likely because of low power. Reportedly, almost half of the unique spike-specific TCRs recognized epitopes lying outside the regions that are mutated in the B.1.351 and B.1.1.7 variants. After two AZD1222 doses, both the breadth and the depth of spike-specific TCRs were significantly higher than at day 0 and than in MenACWY recipients. Conclusions about previously exposed vaccinees are limited, since just a handful of AZD1222 recipients were seropositive for SARS-CoV-2 at baseline.

The time point label corresponds to: baseline before first vaccination. The sample's treatment or condition, from its label and the paper: meningococcal conjugate vaccine given as trial control. Samples from vaccinated people were obtained from the UK trials COV001 and COV002, which included a single-blind randomized controlled phase 2/3 trial of AZD1222 (ChAdOx1 nCoV-19) in healthy adults. For TCRbeta chain sequencing, PBMC samples from trial participants were taken at day 0 and at day 28 after the second dose. The CDR3 regions of human TCRbeta chains were subjected to immunosequencing. The original pipeline was this. Repertoire TCRs were checked for matches against a reference library of SARS-CoV-2-specific TCRs that had been generated using the MIRA antigen-specificity platform. Breadth was defined as the fraction of unique TCRs that were SARS-CoV-2-associated, and depth was defined as the fraction of total T cells that were SARS-CoV-2-associated. Using the MIRA data, every spike-specific TCR was mapped to the spike region that the TCR reacted to and assigned to either a CD4 or a CD8 class. Log10-transformed breadth and depth values were compared by one-way ANOVA with Sidak's multiple comparisons tests. Entries here come from immuneACCESS through TCRdb and include only in-frame sequences with V and J called. Some clones fail to appear in such tables; in the studies checked, an unresolved V gene covers under half of the shortfall, and the cause of the remainder is unknown. V, J and clone size reflect that table, while D and trimming were determined from the DNA. This sample lists about 140,000 clones; over 90% were detected once. Of the sample, more than 0.7% is held by the ten largest clones.

The CDR3, from cysteine to phenylalanine, totals 14 residues. Just the 42-base CDR3 DNA is kept, in frame starting at base 1. Relative to germline, V is 1 base shorter and J is 3 bases shorter, with 9 bases between their ends. CDR1 and CDR2, per the germline V gene (reference sequence), are SEHNR and FQNEAQ. The sequence joins TRBV7-9 to TRBJ1-1; there is no confident call for the D gene. The specimen was peripheral blood, collected on day 0 of MenACWY control vaccination. The clonotype originates from an adult in good health. The CDR3 amino acid sequence is: CASSLEADYTEAFF. The DNA reads TGTGCCAGCAGCTTAGAGGCGGACTACACTGAAGCTTTCTTT.